The entry that follows covers one T cell receptor (beta chain) sequence. Its cognate antigen is unknown. Trimming removed 10 bases at V and 1 base at J, with 13 bases between. The CDR3 runs to 13 residues. Germline loops: CDR1 ENHRY, CDR2 SYGVKD. This sample is part of a study of vaccination effects on CD4 cells after COVID-19. About the research overall: Participants were given two doses of BNT162b2 or mRNA-1273 vaccine.

Antigen-specific CD4+ T cells were first expanded with viral peptide pools by the ViraFEST assay and only then sequenced. Researchers isolated CD4+ T cells once approximately 10 days of culture had elapsed. Negative nucleocapsid antibody tests before and after vaccination confirmed no previous SARS-CoV-2 infection. Roughly 1.9 million PBMC per well received 10 IU/ml IL-2 and approximately 10 ug/ml peptides in culture. A half-volume exchange with IL-2 medium occurred on days 3 and 7. Repertoires were generated with immunoSEQ multiplex PCR, while TCRdb's copy carries only in-frame clones and drops some. The profile shows around 68,000 clones, about 80% of them singletons.

Sequenced here: CD4+ T cells from PBMCs cultured with SARS-CoV-2 spike peptides, sampled before COVID-19 vaccination. The origin of this receptor is a human donor who received a COVID-19 vaccine. The chain links TRBV10-3 to TRBJ2-5; D uncertain. CDR3 DNA: TGTGCCACCCTGGGCCCTAGCCAAGAGACCCAGTACTTC. Amino acid sequence: CATLGPSQETQYF.